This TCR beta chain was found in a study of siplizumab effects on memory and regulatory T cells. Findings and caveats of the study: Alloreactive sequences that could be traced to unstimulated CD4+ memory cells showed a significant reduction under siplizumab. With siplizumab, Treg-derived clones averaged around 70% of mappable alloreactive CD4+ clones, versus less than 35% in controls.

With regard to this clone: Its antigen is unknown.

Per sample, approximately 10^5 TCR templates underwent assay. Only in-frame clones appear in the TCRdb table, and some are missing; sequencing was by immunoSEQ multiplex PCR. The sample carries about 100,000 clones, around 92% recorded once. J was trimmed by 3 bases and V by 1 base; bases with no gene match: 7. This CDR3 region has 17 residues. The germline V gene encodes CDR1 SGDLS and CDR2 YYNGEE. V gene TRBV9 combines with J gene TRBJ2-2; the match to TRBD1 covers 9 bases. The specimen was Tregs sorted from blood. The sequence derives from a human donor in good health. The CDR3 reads CASSVTGTGLYTGELFF. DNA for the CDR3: TGTGCCAGCAGCGTAACCGGGACAGGGTTATACACCGGGGAGCTGTTTTTT.